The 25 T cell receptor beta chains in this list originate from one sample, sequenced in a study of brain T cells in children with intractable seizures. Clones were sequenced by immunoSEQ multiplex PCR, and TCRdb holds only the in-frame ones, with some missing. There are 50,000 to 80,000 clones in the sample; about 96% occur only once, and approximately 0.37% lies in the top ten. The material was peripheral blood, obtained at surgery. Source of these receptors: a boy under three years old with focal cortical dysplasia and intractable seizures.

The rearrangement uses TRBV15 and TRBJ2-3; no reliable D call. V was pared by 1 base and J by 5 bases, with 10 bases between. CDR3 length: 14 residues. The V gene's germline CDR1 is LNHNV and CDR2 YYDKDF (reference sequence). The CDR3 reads CATSRGGSEDTQYF. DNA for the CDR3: TGTGCCACCAGCAGAGGGGGATCGGAAGATACGCAGTATTTT.

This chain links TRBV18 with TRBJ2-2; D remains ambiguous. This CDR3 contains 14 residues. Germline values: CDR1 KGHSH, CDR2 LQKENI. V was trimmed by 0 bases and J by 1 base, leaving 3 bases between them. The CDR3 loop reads CASSPPRNTGELFF. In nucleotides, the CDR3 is TGTGCCAGCTCACCACCCAGGAACACCGGGGAGCTGTTTTTT. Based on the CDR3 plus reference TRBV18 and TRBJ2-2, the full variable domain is NAGVMQNPRHLVRRRGQEARLRCSPMKGHSHVYWYRQLPEEGLKFMVYLQKENIIDESGMPKERFSAEFPKEGPSILRIQQVVRGDSAAYFCASSPPRNTGELFFGEGSRLTVL.

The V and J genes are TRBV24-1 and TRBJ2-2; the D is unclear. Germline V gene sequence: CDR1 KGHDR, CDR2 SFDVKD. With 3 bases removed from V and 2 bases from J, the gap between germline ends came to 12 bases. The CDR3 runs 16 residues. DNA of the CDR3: TGTGCCACCAGTGATACGTACAGCGTAAACACCGGGGAGCTGTTTTTT. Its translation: CATSDTYSVNTGELFF.

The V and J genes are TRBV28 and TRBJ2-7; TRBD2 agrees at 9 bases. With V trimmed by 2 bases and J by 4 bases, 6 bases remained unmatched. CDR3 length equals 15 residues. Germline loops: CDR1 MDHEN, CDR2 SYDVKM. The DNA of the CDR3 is TGTGCCAGCAGTTTAATAGCGGGGGTCGATTACGAGCAGTACTTC. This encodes CASSLIAGVDYEQYF.

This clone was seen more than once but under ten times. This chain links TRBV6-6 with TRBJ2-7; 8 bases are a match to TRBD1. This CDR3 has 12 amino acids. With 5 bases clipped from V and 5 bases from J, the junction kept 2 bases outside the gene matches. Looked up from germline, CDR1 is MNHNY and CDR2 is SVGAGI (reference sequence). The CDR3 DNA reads TGTGCCAGCAGTGGACAGGGAGACGAGCAGTACTTC. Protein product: CASSGQGDEQYF.

CDR3 sequence reads: CASSIDINEQFF. DNA of the CDR3: TGTGCCAGTAGTATTGACATTAATGAGCAGTTCTTC. V is TRBV19 and J is TRBJ2-1; D uncertain. Germline V CDR1 and CDR2: LNHDA, SQIVND (reference sequence). Trimming stripped 3 bases from V and 7 bases from J, with 7 bases between. The CDR3 spans 12 residues.

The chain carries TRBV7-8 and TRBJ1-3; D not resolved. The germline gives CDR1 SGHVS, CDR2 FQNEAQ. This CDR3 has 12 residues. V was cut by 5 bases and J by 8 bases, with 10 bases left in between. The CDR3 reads CASSPSLDTIYF. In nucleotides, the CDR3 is TGTGCCAGCAGCCCCAGCCTGGACACCATATATTTT.

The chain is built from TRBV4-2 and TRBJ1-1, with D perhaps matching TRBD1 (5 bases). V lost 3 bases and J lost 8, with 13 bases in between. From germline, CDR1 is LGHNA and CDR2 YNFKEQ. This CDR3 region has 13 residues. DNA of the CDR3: TGTGCCAGCAGCCATAGGAGGGGACCCGAAGCTTTCTTT. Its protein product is CASSHRRGPEAFF.

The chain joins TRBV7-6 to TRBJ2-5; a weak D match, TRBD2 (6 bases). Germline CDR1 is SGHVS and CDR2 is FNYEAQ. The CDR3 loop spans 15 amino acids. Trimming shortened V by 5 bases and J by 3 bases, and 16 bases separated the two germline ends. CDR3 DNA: TGTGCCAGCAGCCCCCACAGCGGGTTGAAAGAGACCCAGTACTTC. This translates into CASSPHSGLKETQYF.

The CDR3 sequence is CASSRGGDEQFF. CDR3 sequence (DNA): TGCGCCAGCAGCCGGGGCGGGGATGAGCAGTTCTTC. The gene calls are TRBV4-1 and TRBJ2-1; perhaps TRBD2 as D (6 bases). Germline V gene sequence: CDR1 MGHRA, CDR2 YSYEKL. The CDR3 has 12 amino acids. V was trimmed by 4 bases and J by 8 bases, leaving 9 bases between them.

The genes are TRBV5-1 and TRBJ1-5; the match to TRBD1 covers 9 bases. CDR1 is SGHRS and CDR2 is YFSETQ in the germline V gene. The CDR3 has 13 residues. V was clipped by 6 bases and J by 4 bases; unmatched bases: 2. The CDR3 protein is CASTDRGNQPQHF. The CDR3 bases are TGCGCCAGCACGGACAGGGGAAATCAGCCCCAGCATTTT.

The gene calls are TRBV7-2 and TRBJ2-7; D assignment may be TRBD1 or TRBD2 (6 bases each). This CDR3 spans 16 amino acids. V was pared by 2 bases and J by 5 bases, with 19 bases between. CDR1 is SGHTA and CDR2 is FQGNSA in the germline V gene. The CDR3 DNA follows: TGTGCCAGCAGCTTACAGGGGTACGGGACTTACGACGAGCAGTACTTC. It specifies CASSLQGYGTYDEQYF. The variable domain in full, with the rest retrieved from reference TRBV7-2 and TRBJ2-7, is GAGVSQSPSNKVTEKGKDVELRCDPISGHTALYWYRQSLGQGLEFLIYFQGNSAPDKSGLPSDRFSAERTGGSVSTLTIQRTQQEDSAVYLCASSLQGYGTYDEQYFGPGTRLTVT.

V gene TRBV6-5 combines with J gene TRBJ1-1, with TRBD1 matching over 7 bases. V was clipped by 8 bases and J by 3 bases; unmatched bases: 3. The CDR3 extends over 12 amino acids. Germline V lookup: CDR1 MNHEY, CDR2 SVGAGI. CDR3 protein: CASRQGHTEAFF. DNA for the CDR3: TGTGCCAGCCGACAGGGTCACACTGAAGCTTTCTTT.

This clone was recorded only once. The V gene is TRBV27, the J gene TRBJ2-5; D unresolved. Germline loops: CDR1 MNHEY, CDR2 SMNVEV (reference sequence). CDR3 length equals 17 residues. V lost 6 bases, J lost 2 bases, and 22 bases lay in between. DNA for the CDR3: TGTGCCAGCAGGACTCACCCGGACCCATGGGGTCAAGAGACCCAGTACTTC. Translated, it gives CASRTHPDPWGQETQYF.

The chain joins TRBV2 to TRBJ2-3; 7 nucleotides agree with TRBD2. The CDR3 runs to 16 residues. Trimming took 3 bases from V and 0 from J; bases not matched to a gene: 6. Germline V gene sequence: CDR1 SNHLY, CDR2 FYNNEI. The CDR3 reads CASSDRWRGSTDTQYF. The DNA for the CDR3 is TGTGCCAGCAGTGATAGGTGGCGGGGGAGCACAGATACGCAGTATTTT.

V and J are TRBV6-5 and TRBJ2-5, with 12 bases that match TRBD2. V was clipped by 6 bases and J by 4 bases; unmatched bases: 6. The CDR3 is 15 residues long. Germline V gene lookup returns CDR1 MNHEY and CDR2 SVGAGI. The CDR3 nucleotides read TGTGCCAGCAGGTCACTAGCGGGAGGACGAGAGACCCAGTACTTC. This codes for CASRSLAGGRETQYF.

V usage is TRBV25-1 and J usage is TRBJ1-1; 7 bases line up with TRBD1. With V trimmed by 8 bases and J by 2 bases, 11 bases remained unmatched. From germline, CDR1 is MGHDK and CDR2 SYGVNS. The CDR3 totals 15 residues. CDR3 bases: TGTGCCAGCGAGGGACAGTCCCTGGTAAACACTGAAGCTTTCTTT. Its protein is CASEGQSLVNTEAFF.

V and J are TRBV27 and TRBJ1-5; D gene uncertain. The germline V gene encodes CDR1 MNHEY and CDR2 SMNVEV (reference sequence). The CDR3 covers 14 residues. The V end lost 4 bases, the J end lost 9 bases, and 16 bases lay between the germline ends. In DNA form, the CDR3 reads TGTGCCAGCAGTTCACAAACAACGGCTTGGCCCCAGCATTTT. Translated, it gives CASSSQTTAWPQHF.

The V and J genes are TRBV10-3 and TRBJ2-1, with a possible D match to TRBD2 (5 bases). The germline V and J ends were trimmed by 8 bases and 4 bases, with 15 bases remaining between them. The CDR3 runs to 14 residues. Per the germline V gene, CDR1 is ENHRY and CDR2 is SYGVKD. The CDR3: CAIEGRGGYNEQFF. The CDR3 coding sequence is TGTGCCATCGAGGGCCGCGGTGGGTACAATGAGCAGTTCTTC.

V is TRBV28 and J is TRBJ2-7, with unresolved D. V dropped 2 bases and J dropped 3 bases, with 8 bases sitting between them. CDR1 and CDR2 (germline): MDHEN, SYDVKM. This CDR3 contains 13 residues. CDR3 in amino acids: CASSLPPLYEQYF. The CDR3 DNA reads TGTGCCAGCAGTTTACCCCCGCTCTACGAGCAGTACTTC.

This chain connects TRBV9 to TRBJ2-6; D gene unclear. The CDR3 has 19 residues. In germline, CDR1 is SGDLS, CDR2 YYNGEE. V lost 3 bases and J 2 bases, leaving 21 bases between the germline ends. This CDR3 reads CASSGERGPGKAGANVLTF. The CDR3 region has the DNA TGTGCCAGCAGCGGAGAGAGAGGACCTGGGAAGGCTGGGGCCAACGTCCTGACTTTC. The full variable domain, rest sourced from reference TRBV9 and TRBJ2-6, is DSGVTQTPKHLITATGQRVTLRCSPRSGDLSVYWYQQSLDQGLQFLIQYYNGEERAKGNILERFSAQQFPDLHSELNLSSLELGDSALYFCASSGERGPGKAGANVLTFGAGSRLTVL.

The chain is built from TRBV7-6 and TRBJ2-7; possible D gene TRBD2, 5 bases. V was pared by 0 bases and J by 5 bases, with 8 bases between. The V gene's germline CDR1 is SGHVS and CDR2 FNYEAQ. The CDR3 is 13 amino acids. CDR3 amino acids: CASSLAGVDEQYF. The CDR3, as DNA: TGTGCCAGCAGCTTAGCGGGAGTGGACGAGCAGTACTTC.

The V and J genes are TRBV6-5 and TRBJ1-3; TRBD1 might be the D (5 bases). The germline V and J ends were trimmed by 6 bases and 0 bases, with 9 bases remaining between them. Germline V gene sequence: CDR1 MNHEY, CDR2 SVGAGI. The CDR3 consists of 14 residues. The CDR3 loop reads CASSDRVSGNTIYF. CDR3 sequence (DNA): TGTGCCAGCAGCGACAGAGTCTCTGGAAACACCATATATTTT.

CDR3: CASSLQGTNYGYTF. In DNA form, the CDR3 reads TGTGCCAGCAGCTTGCAGGGAACCAACTATGGCTACACCTTC. The chain uses TRBV7-9 and TRBJ1-2; a weak D match, TRBD1 (5 bases). In germline, CDR1 is SEHNR, CDR2 FQNEAQ (reference sequence). This CDR3 has 14 residues. V dropped 3 bases and J dropped 2 bases, with 10 bases sitting between them.

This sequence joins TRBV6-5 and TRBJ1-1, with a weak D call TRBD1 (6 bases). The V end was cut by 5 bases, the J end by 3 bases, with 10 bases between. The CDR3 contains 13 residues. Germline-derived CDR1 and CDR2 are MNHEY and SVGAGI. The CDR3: CASSRGEHTEAFF. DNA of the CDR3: TGTGCCAGCAGTAGGGGGGAACACACTGAAGCTTTCTTT.